Below, one TCR beta chain is given with its context. The data originate from a study of blood T cell repertoires in COVID-19. Those enrolled in Seattle joined during active infection and were followed longitudinally afterward. Between the trimmed V and J ends, which lost 10 bases and 3 bases, there was a span of 21 bases. The CDR3 is 15 residues long. Germline-derived CDR1 and CDR2 are ENHRY and SYGVKD. Sequencing used immunoSEQ multiplex PCR; TCRdb keeps in-frame clones, though not all of them. The sample consists of about 350,000 clones, 89% of them appearing once. The source of this sequence is a woman aged 55 to 70 with COVID-19, enrolled during active disease. Material for sequencing was peripheral blood. V is TRBV10-3 and J is TRBJ2-5; the D gene is possibly TRBD2 (5 bases). The CDR3, as DNA: TGTGCCACGCGAACAGAAGTGGGGAGCAAAGAGACCCAGTACTTC. It translates to CATRTEVGSKETQYF.